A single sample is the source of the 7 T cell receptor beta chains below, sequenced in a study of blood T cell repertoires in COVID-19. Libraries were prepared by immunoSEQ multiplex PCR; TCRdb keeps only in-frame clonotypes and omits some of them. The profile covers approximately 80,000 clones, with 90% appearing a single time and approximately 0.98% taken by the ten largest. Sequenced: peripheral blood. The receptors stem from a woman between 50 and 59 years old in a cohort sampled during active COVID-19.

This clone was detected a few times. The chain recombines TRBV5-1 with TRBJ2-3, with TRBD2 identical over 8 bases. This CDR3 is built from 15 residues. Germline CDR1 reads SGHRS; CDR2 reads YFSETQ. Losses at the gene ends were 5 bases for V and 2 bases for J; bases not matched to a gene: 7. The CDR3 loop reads CASRPAGGHTDTQYF. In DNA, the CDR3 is TGCGCCAGCAGGCCCGCGGGGGGTCACACAGATACGCAGTATTTT.

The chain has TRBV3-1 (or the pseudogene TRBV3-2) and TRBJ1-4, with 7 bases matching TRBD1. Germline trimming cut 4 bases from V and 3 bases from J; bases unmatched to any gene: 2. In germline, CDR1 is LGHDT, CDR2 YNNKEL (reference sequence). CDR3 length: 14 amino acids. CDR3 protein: CASSPDRANEKLFF. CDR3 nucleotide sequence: TGTGCCAGCAGCCCCGACAGGGCTAATGAAAAACTGTTTTTT.

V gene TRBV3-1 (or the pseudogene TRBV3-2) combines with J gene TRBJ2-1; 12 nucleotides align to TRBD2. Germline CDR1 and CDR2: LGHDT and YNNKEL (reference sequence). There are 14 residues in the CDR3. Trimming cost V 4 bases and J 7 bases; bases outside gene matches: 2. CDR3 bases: TGTGCCAGCAGCCTTCTAGCGGGAGGGAATGAGCAGTTCTTC. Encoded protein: CASSLLAGGNEQFF.

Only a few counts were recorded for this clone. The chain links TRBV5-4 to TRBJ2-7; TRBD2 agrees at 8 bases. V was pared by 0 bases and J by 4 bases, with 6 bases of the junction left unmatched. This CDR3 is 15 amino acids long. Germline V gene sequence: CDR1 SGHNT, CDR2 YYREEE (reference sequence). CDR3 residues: CASSLVAGIVYEQYF. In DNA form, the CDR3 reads TGTGCCAGCAGCTTGGTAGCGGGGATAGTATACGAGCAGTACTTC.

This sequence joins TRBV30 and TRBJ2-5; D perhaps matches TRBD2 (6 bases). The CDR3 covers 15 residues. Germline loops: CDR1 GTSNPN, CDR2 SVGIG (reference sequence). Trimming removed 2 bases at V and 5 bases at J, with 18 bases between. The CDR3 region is CAWSRDSLPRETQYF. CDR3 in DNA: TGTGCCTGGAGTCGGGACTCCCTCCCCAGGGAGACCCAGTACTTC.

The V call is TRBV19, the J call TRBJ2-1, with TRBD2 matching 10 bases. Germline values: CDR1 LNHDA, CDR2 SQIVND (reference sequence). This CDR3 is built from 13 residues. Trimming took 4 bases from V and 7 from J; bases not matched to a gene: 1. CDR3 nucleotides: TGTGCCAGTAGTACTAGCGGGAGAAATGAGCAGTTCTTC. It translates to CASSTSGRNEQFF. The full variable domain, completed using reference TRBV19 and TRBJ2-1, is DGGITQSPKYLFRKEGQNVTLSCEQNLNHDAMYWYRQDPGQGLRLIYYSQIVNDFQKGDIAEGYSVSREKKESFPLTVTSAQKNPTAFYLCASSTSGRNEQFFGPGTRLTVL.

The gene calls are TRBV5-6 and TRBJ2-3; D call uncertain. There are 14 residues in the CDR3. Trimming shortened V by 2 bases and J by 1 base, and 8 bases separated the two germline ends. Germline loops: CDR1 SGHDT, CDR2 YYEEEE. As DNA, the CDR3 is TGTGCCAGCAGCTTAGTAGAAGGCACAGATACGCAGTATTTT. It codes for CASSLVEGTDTQYF.